This T cell receptor beta chain is from a study of blood T cell repertoires in COVID-19. Study summary: Samples came from the United States, Italy and Spain, spanning acute and convalescent COVID-19. T cells, B-cell-depleted T cells, or PBMCs supplied cDNA or gDNA.

This CDR3 contains 16 residues. The trim removed 0 bases at V and 2 bases at J, leaving 4 bases unmatched. The germline V gene encodes CDR1 LGHNA and CDR2 YSLEER. Original data processing: Reference gene primer amplification yielded estimated nucleated cell counts. TCRdb's copy holds only in-frame clones and misses some; the assay was immunoSEQ multiplex PCR. The V and J calls and the clone size are those of that table, but D and trimming were determined from the DNA. In the table there are approximately 81,000 clones, around 91% of which are singletons. Sequencing input: peripheral blood. The sequence derives from a man between 70 and 80 years old with active or convalescent COVID-19. This chain uses TRBV4-3 with TRBJ2-3; 8 bases fit TRBD2. The DNA of the CDR3 is TGCGCCAGCAGCCAAGAAGCGCGGGGGGTCACAGATACGCAGTATTTT. This translates into CASSQEARGVTDTQYF.